Detailed here is one T cell receptor (beta chain). Generated by immunoSEQ multiplex PCR, the TCRdb table keeps only in-frame clones and is missing some. The sample contains roughly 380,000 clones, 92% of which appear only once. This record belongs to a study of Ad26.COV2.S vaccination and SARS-CoV-2 variants. Sequenced material: peripheral blood, taken after recovery from COVID-19. This TCR came from a human donor who had recovered from COVID-19.

The CDR3 loop reads CASRPNRYNSPLHF. In DNA form, the CDR3 reads TGTGCCAGCAGGCCTAACAGATATAATTCACCCCTCCACTTT. The genes are TRBV6-5 and TRBJ1-6; D is unclear. Germline CDR1 is MNHEY and CDR2 is SVGAGI. This CDR3 contains 14 residues. Trimming took off 6 bases at V and 4 bases at J, with 10 bases between the two ends.